This T cell receptor beta chain was recorded in a study of T-cell memory formation after mild COVID-19. Study-level background: TCR clusters largely stayed donor specific.

A note on this clonotype: Antigen specificity is unknown.

Using its own MiXCR run on the 5' RACE reads, TCRdb lists one record per CDR3 protein. Of some 68,000 distinct CDR3 sequences listed, 16% are singletons. Findings of the study overall: Clones that contracted clustered mainly in CM and EM if CD4+ and in EMRA if CD8+. The study found balanced CD4/CD8 in clones contracting day 15 to 85 and a CD4+ lean in later expanders. The finding that pre-infection memory included some responding clones suggested that cross-reactive memory joined.

The V gene lost 0 bases and the J gene lost 4 bases, with 13 bases spanning the gap. There are 15 residues in the CDR3. The germline gives CDR1 SGHRS, CDR2 YFSETQ. This chain joins TRBV5-1 and TRBJ1-2; no reliable D call. What was sequenced was PBMCs or a T cell subset sorted from them (not recorded which). The TCR was taken from an adult woman who had mild COVID-19 (a few samples of this study predate the infection). Cell type and time point are not known. Here the CDR3 reads CASSLGYGEPYGYTF. The CDR3, as DNA: TGCGCCAGCAGCTTGGGGTACGGGGAGCCCTATGGCTACACCTTC. The entire variable domain, with the rest obtained from reference TRBV5-1 and TRBJ1-2, is as follows: KAGVTQTPRYLIKTRGQQVTLSCSPISGHRSVSWYQQTPGQGLQFLFEYFSETQRNKGNFPGRFSGRQFSNSRSEMNVSTLELGDSALYLCASSLGYGEPYGYTFGSGTRLTVV.